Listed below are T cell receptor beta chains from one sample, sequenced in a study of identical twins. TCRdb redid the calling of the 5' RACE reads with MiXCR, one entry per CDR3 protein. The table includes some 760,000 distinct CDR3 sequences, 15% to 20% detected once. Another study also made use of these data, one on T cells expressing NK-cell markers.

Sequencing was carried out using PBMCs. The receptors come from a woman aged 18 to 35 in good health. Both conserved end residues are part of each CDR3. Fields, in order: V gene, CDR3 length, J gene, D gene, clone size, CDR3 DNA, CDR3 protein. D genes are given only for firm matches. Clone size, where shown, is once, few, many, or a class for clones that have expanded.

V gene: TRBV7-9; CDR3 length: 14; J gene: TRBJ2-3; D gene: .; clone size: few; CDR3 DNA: TGTGCCAGCACCGACGCGCGGCTCACAGATACGCAGTATTTT; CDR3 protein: CASTDARLTDTQYF
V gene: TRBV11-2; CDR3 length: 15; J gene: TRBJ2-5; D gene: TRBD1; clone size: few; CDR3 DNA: TGTGCCAGCAGCTTAGATCAGGGGGCTCAAGAGACCCAGTACTTC; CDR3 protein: CASSLDQGAQETQYF
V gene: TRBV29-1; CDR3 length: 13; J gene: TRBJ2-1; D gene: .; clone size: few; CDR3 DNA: TGCAGCGTTGCCCGGAGCTCCTACAATGAGCAGTTCTTC; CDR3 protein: CSVARSSYNEQFF
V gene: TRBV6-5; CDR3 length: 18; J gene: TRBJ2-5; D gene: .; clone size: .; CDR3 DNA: TGTGCCAGCAGTTACTCGATCCCCAGCGGACACCTCCAAGAGACCCAGTACTTC; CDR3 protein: CASSYSIPSGHLQETQYF
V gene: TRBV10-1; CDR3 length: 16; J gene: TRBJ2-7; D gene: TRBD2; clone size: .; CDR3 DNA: TGCGCCAGCAGTGAAGGGGGACTAGCGGGAACGGGCGAGCAGTACTTC; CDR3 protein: CASSEGGLAGTGEQYF
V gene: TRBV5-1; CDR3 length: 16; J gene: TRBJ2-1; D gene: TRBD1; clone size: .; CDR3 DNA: TGCGCCAGCAGCTTTTCCGGGACAGGGGGTCAGAATGAGCAGTTCTTC; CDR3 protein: CASSFSGTGGQNEQFF
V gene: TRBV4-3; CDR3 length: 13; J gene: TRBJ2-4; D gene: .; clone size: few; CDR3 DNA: TGCGCCAGCAGCCACACGCCCGGGAACATTCAGTACTTC; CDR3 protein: CASSHTPGNIQYF
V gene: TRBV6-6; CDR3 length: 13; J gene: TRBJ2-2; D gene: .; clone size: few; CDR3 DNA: TGTGCCAGCAGCGACCCCCCGGGCGGGGAGCTGTTTTTT; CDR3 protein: CASSDPPGGELFF
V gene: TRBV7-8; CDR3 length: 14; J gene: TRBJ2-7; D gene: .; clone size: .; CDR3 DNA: TGTGCCAGCAGCTTAGGGTCAGGAGTCTACGAGCAGTACTTC; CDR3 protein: CASSLGSGVYEQYF
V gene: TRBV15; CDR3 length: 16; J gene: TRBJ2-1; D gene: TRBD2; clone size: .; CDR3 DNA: TGTGCCACCAGCAGGGGAACTAGCGGGAGGGCCGATGAGCAGTTCTTC; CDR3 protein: CATSRGTSGRADEQFF
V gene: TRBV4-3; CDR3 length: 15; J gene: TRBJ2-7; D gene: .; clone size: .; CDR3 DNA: TGCGCCAGCAGCCAAGATTTGGGGCTCGCCTACGAGCAGTACTTC; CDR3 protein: CASSQDLGLAYEQYF
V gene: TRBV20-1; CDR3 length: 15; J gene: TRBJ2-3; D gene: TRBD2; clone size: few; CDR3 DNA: TGCAGTGCAACCGCCCTAGCGGAGAACACAGATACGCAGTATTTT; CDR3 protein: CSATALAENTDTQYF
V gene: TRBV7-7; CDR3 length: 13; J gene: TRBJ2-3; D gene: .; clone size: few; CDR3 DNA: TGTGCTAGCAGCGAGGGAATAGGAGATACGCAGTATTTT; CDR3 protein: CASSEGIGDTQYF
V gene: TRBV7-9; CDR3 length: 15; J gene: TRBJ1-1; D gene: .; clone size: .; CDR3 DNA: TGTGCCAGCAGAAGACTCCCAAGTTTGGGTACTGAAGCTTTCTTT; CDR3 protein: CASRRLPSLGTEAFF
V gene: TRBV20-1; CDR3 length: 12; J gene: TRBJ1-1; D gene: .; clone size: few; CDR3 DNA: TGCAGTGCTAAACGGGGGGACACTGAAGCTTTCTTT; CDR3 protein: CSAKRGDTEAFF
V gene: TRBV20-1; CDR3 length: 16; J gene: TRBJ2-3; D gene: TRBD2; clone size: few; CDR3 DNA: TGCAGTGCTCCCCGCTTAGCGGGATCTAGCACAGATACGCAGTATTTT; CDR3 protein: CSAPRLAGSSTDTQYF
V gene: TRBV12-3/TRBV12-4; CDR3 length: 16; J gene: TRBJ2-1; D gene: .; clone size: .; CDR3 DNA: TGTGCCAGCAGTACGGGGGTGGCTCGGGGTTACAATGAGCAGTTCTTC; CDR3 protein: CASSTGVARGYNEQFF
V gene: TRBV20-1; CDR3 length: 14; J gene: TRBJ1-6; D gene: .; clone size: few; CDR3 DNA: TGCAGCTTAACCCATCAGGGCTTTAATTCACCCCTCCACTTT; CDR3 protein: CSLTHQGFNSPLHF
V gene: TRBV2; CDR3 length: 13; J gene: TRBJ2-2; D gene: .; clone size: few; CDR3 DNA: TGTGCCAGTGGGACTGACAACACCGGGGAGCTGTTTTTT; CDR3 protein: CASGTDNTGELFF
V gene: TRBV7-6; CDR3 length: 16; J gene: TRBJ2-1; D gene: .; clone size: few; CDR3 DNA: TGTGCCAGCAGCTCCGGGGCCCTTAGATCCCTCAATGAGCAGTTCTTC; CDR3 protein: CASSSGALRSLNEQFF
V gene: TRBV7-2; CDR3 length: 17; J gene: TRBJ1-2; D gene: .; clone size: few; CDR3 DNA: TGTGCCAGCAGCTTAGGTGGAGGGATCGGGGGACGCGACGGCTACACCTTC; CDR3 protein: CASSLGGGIGGRDGYTF
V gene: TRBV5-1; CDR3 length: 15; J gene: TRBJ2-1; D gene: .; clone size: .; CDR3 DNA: TGCGCCAGCAGCTTAGGCAACACGCCCTACAATGAGCAGTTCTTC; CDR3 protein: CASSLGNTPYNEQFF
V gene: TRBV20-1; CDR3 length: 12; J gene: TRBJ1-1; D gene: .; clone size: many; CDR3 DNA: TGCAGTGCTAGTCTCAGGAGCACTGAAGCTTTCTTT; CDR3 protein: CSASLRSTEAFF
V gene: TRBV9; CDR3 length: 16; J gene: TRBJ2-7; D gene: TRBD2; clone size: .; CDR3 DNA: TGTGCCAGCAGCTCCACTAGCGGGAGGGCGGGCCACGAGCAGTACTTC; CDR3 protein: CASSSTSGRAGHEQYF
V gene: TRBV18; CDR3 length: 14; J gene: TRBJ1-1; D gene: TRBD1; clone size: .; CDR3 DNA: TGTGCCAGCTCGCCGGACAGGGGCCCCACTGAAGCTTTCTTT; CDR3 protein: CASSPDRGPTEAFF
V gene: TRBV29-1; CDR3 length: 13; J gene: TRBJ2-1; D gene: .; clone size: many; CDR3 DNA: TGCAGCGTTGACCCAGGCTCCTACAATGAGCAGTTCTTC; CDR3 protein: CSVDPGSYNEQFF
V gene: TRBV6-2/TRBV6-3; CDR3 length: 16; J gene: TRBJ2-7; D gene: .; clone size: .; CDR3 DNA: TGTGCCAGCATCCCTGCACGGAGTCTCAACCGCTACGAGCAGTACTTC; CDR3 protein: CASIPARSLNRYEQYF
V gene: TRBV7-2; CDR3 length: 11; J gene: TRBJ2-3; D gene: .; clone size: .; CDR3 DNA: TGTGCCGCCGACCGGGGTCCTACGCAGTATTTT; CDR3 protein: CAADRGPTQYF
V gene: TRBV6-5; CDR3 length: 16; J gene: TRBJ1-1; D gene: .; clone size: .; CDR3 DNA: TGTGCCAGCAGTTCTGGGTCCAATTTTGGGGGCACTGAAGCTTTCTTT; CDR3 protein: CASSSGSNFGGTEAFF
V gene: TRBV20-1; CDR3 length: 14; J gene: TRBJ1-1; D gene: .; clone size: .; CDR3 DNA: TGCAGTGCTAGGCGCAGTACCATGAACACTGAAGCTTTCTTT; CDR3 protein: CSARRSTMNTEAFF
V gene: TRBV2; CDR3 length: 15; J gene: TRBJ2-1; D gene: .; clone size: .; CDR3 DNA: TGTGCCAGCAGGGATTTGCTACGCTCCTACAATGAGCAGTTCTTC; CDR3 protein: CASRDLLRSYNEQFF
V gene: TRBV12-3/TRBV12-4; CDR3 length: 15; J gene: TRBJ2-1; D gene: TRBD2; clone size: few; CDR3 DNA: TGTGCCAGCAGTTTAGGACTAGCGGGAATATATGAGCAGTTCTTC; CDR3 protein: CASSLGLAGIYEQFF
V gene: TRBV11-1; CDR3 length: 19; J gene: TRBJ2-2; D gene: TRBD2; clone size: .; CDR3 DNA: TGTGCCAGCAGCCCGGAAACCGGGACTAGCGAGACAAACACCGGGGAGCTGTTTTTT; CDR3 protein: CASSPETGTSETNTGELFF
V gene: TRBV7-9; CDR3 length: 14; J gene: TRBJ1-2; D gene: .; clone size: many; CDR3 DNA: TGTGCCAGCAGCTTAGCGGCAGCAAACTATGGCTACACCTTC; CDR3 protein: CASSLAAANYGYTF
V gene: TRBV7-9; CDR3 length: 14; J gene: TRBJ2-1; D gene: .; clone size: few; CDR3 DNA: TGTGCCAGCAGCTTCGCTAGCGCCTACAATGAGCAGTTCTTC; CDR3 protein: CASSFASAYNEQFF
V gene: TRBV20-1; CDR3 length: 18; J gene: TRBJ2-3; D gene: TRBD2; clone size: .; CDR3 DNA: TGCAGTGCTAGAGGGGCCCTTCGACTAGCTGGAGGCACAGATACGCAGTATTTT; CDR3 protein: CSARGALRLAGGTDTQYF
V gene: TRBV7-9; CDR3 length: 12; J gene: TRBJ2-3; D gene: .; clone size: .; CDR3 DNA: TGTGCCAGCAGCCAGCCGACAGGGAGGATGGATTTT; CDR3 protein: CASSQPTGRMDF
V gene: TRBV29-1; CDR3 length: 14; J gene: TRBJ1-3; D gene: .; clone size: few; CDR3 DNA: TGCAGCGTTGGAAGGGTAAACTCTGGAAACACCATATATTTT; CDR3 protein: CSVGRVNSGNTIYF
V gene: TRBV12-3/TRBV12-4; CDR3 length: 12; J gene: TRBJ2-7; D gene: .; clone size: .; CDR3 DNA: TGTGCCAGCGGGACTTACTTAGGTGAGCAGTACTTC; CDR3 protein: CASGTYLGEQYF